This TCR beta chain was sequenced for a study of CD8+ T cells in alopecia areata. Overall study results and limits: Alopecia totalis/universalis scalp especially showed more expanded CD8+ clones than normal scalp. Uncertain still, given a single nonresponder, is whether baseline CD8+ expansion links to response. On tofacitinib, scalp and blood still held many of the expanded lesional clones.

About this clone itself: As yet, its antigen is unknown.

The CDR3 has 15 residues. The germline V and J ends were trimmed by 0 bases and 7 bases, with 15 bases remaining between them. Germline V lookup: CDR1 SGHTA, CDR2 FQGNSA. The sample's treatment: oral pan-JAK inhibitor, 5-10 mg twice daily. Peripheral blood samples and lesional scalp punch biopsies were obtained from alopecia areata patients. Reverse transcription of extracted RNA yielded cDNA, which provided the sequencing template. Here immunoSEQ multiplex PCR was the method, and the copy in TCRdb shows in-frame clones only, minus some. The table includes 190,000 or so clones, 58% detected once. The sample in question was CD4+ T cells sorted from blood, obtained at week 24, from a patient treated with tofacitinib. The clonotype comes from a human donor with alopecia areata. The rearrangement joins TRBV7-2 to TRBJ2-5, with a tentative D call TRBD2 (5 bases). CDR3 region: CASSLARSPAGTQYF. The CDR3 coding sequence is TGTGCCAGCAGCTTAGCGCGGTCCCCCGCGGGGACCCAGTACTTC.